Shown below are 19 T cell receptor beta chains from a single sample sequenced in a study of graft-versus-host responses after intestinal transplantation (dated by TCRdb to about 2021). Taken with the paper, the label for time point translates to: cells obtained before transplantation from donor or recipient. The method was the immunoSEQ multiplex PCR assay. As stored in TCRdb, this immuneACCESS dataset retains in-frame rearrangements with V and J assigned. A fraction of the clones does not appear; measured against another copy, unresolved V genes explain less than half of the discrepancy, and the remainder lacks a known reason. In this sample the table shows about 51,000 clones, 89% of which occur a single time. The biggest ten clones account for around 0.6% of the sample. Antigens of these TCRs are unknown. Sample: unstimulated CD4+ T cells sorted from spleen or lymph node cells, taken before transplant. The receptors here all came from a human donor who was the organ donor for an intestinal transplant.

This clone was picked up one time. V is TRBV5-4 and J is TRBJ2-3; possibly TRBD1 for D (5 bases). Deletions cut 4 bases from V and 1 base from J, with 7 bases between. The CDR3 has 13 residues. CDR1 and CDR2 (germline): SGHNT, YYREEE (reference sequence). CDR3 sequence reads: CASSRGGTDTQYF. For the CDR3, the DNA is TGTGCCAGCAGCAGGGGCGGCACAGATACGCAGTATTTT.

The gene calls are TRBV4-2 and TRBJ2-5; 8 bases are shared with TRBD1. The J call may be in error: the DNA end matches TRBJ2-7 better. CDR3 length equals 14 residues. Germline CDR1 LGHNA, CDR2 YNFKEQ. As DNA, the CDR3 is TGTGCCAGCAGCCAGGTCGGACAGGGCCACGAGCAGTACTTC. The encoded protein is CASSQVGQGHEQYF.

V usage is TRBV5-8 and J usage is TRBJ2-5; 11 positions match TRBD2. Germline CDR1 is SGHTS and CDR2 is YDEGEE. Trimming cost V 2 bases and J 2 bases; bases outside gene matches: 11. The CDR3 has 18 residues. CDR3 protein: CASSLGLVAGGRQETQYF. CDR3 nucleotides: TGTGCCAGCAGCTTAGGCCTTGTAGCGGGAGGGCGTCAAGAGACCCAGTACTTC.

The genes are TRBV5-6 and TRBJ1-4; D is unclear. CDR1 is SGHDT and CDR2 is YYEEEE in the germline V gene. This CDR3 is 14 amino acids long. V was shortened by 1 base and J by 7 bases, with 11 bases between the two germline ends. The CDR3 is CASSLRVIGEKLFF. In DNA form, the CDR3 reads TGTGCCAGCAGCTTGCGGGTCATCGGTGAAAAACTGTTTTTT. Full variable domain (remainder filled in from reference TRBV5-6 and TRBJ1-4): DAGVTQSPTHLIKTRGQQVTLRCSPKSGHDTVSWYQQALGQGPQFIFQYYEEEERQRGNFPDRFSGHQFPNYSSELNVNALLLGDSALYLCASSLRVIGEKLFFGSGTQLSVL.

The gene calls are TRBV7-9 and TRBJ2-1; maybe TRBD1 (6 bases). Trimming removed 3 bases from V and 3 bases from J, with 15 bases in between. The germline gives CDR1 SEHNR, CDR2 FQNEAQ (reference sequence). The CDR3 loop spans 16 amino acids. The CDR3 sequence: CASSLFQGSLYNEQFF. The CDR3 nucleotides read TGTGCCAGCAGCTTGTTTCAGGGGAGTCTCTACAATGAGCAGTTCTTC.

The chain has TRBV7-6 and TRBJ2-7, with 8 bases aligning to TRBD1. J gave up 6 bases and V 5 bases, and 15 bases lay outside the gene matches. The CDR3 sequence is 16 residues long. Germline-derived CDR1 and CDR2 are SGHVS and FNYEAQ. In DNA form, the CDR3 reads TGTGCCAGCAGCCTATCCGGGACAGGAATGTCAGGCGAGCAGTACTTC. It encodes CASSLSGTGMSGEQYF.

This chain uses TRBV7-9 with TRBJ2-5; possible D gene TRBD2, 5 bases. V was shortened by 2 bases and J by 4 bases, with 8 bases between the two germline ends. The CDR3 is 13 amino acids. Germline V lookup: CDR1 SEHNR, CDR2 FQNEAQ (reference sequence). The CDR3 region is CASSLNEGETQYF. The CDR3 nucleotides read TGTGCCAGCAGCTTAAACGAGGGAGAGACCCAGTACTTC.

The gene calls are TRBV19 and TRBJ1-1; 7 positions match TRBD1. This CDR3 region has 14 residues. The V segment lost 7 bases and the J segment 5 bases; nucleotides outside the gene matches: 10. Germline CDR1 LNHDA, CDR2 SQIVND (reference sequence). The CDR3 DNA is TGTGCCAGTACCTTAGACAGGGCGGCGACTGAAGCTTTCTTT. It encodes CASTLDRAATEAFF.

This sequence joins TRBV5-8 and TRBJ1-4; TRBD1 might be the D (5 bases). V lost 1 base and J 4 bases, leaving 11 bases between the germline ends. The CDR3 has 15 residues. Germline V gene data show CDR1 as SGHTS and CDR2 as YDEGEE. CDR3 in DNA: TGTGCCAGCAGCTTGCCTGCAGGGTTTAATGAAAAACTGTTTTTT. This sequence encodes CASSLPAGFNEKLFF. Using reference TRBV5-8 and TRBJ1-4 for the parts outside the CDR3, the full variable domain is EAGVTQSPTHLIKTRGQQATLRCSPISGHTSVYWYQQALGLGLQFLLWYDEGEERNRGNFPPRFSGRQFPNYSSELNVNALELEDSALYLCASSLPAGFNEKLFFGSGTQLSVL.

The chain combines TRBV7-9 with TRBJ1-3; tentatively, D is TRBD1 (5 bases). Between the trimmed V and J ends, which lost 5 bases and 2 bases, there was a span of 13 bases. Looked up from germline, CDR1 is SEHNR and CDR2 is FQNEAQ (reference sequence). There are 15 residues in the CDR3. CDR3 sequence reads: CASSPGQTPGNTIYF. CDR3 DNA: TGTGCCAGCAGCCCCGGACAAACCCCTGGAAACACCATATATTTT.

The J gene is TRBJ2-7, the V gene TRBV19; D perhaps matches TRBD2 (5 bases). Between the trimmed V and J ends, which lost 2 bases and 0 bases, there was a span of 14 bases. Germline CDR1 and CDR2: LNHDA and SQIVND (reference sequence). The CDR3 loop spans 16 amino acids. The CDR3 DNA sequence: TGTGCCAGTAGTATAAGGTCCAGCGGAGCCTCCTACGAGCAGTACTTC. Its protein product is CASSIRSSGASYEQYF.

CDR3 protein: CASSEWGLSYEQYF. The CDR3 bases are TGTGCCAGCAGTGAGTGGGGACTCTCTTACGAGCAGTACTTC. The chain couples TRBV2 to TRBJ2-7; maybe TRBD2 (6 bases). V was shortened by 3 bases and J by 4 bases, with 13 bases between the two germline ends. The germline V gene has CDR1 SNHLY and CDR2 FYNNEI. The CDR3 covers 14 residues.

The rearrangement uses TRBV2 and TRBJ2-7; TRBD2 aligns across 11 bases. V dropped 7 bases and J dropped 5; count of bases not matched to a gene: 10. Germline CDR1 and CDR2: SNHLY and FYNNEI. This CDR3 region has 15 residues. CDR3: CASTPTSGSMNEQYF. CDR3 coding DNA: TGTGCCAGCACCCCAACTAGCGGGAGTATGAACGAGCAGTACTTC.

The gene calls are TRBV5-1 and TRBJ2-4; D is undetermined. CDR1 and CDR2 (germline): SGHRS, YFSETQ. V was shortened by 6 bases and J by 0 bases, with 16 bases between the two germline ends. CDR3 length equals 16 residues. In DNA form, the CDR3 reads TGCGCCAGCACGTTAGGCGGTTCTCTAGCCAAAAACATTCAGTACTTC. Translated, it gives CASTLGGSLAKNIQYF.

V and J are TRBV27 and TRBJ2-1; 8 nucleotides align to TRBD1. V gave up 5 bases and J gave up 4 bases; unmatched junction bases: 7. Germline assignment: CDR1 MNHEY and CDR2 SMNVEV (reference sequence). This CDR3 has 15 amino acids. CDR3 residues: CASSHSGTGYNEQFF. The CDR3 nucleotides read TGTGCCAGCAGTCATTCCGGGACAGGATACAATGAGCAGTTCTTC.

V and J are TRBV18 and TRBJ2-1; a possible D gene is TRBD1 (6 bases). The CDR3 consists of 18 residues. Looked up from germline, CDR1 is KGHSH and CDR2 is LQKENI. V gave up 0 bases and J gave up 0 bases, with 15 bases separating them. CDR3 residues: CASSPPGHLISSYNEQFF. The CDR3 nucleotides read TGTGCCAGCTCACCACCGGGACACCTGATTTCCTCCTACAATGAGCAGTTCTTC.

The chain's CDR3 is CASRDRLSSYEQYF. Here the CDR3 DNA reads TGTGCCAGCAGAGACAGGCTAAGCTCCTACGAGCAGTACTTC. This chain joins TRBV11-2 and TRBJ2-7; D is possibly TRBD1 (6 bases). V lost 6 bases and J lost 0, with 12 bases in between. The CDR3 spans 14 residues. CDR1 and CDR2 (germline): SGHAT, FQNNGV.

CDR3 nucleotide sequence: TGTGCCAGCAGTGAAAGCGGGGGCACTGAAGCTTTCTTT. Translated, it gives CASSESGGTEAFF. This chain connects TRBV6-1 to TRBJ1-1, with D perhaps TRBD1 (5 bases). The V end lost 2 bases, the J end lost 4 bases, and 8 bases lay between the germline ends. The CDR3 has 13 amino acids. CDR1 and CDR2 from the germline V gene are MNHNS and SASEGT.

This clone was observed a single time. The chain combines TRBV30 with TRBJ2-5; TRBD2 matches 7 bases. The V gene end was trimmed by 4 bases and the J gene end by 2 bases; junction bases not matched to a gene: 4. Germline CDR1 GTSNPN, CDR2 SVGIG (reference sequence). The CDR3 has 13 residues. The CDR3: CAWNSGPQETQYF. CDR3 coding DNA: TGTGCCTGGAATAGCGGGCCTCAAGAGACCCAGTACTTC.